This TCR beta chain was obtained from a study of CD8 T cells in Susac syndrome. To note about this clonotype: Compared with germline, one end of the junction differs, possibly owing to a read error.

When the RNA was reverse transcribed, random hexamers were used with an input of about 0.45 to 1 ug. Using its own MiXCR run on the immunoSEQ multiplex PCR reads, TCRdb lists one record per CDR3 protein. The data show roughly 110,000 distinct CDR3 sequences, about nine tenths seen once. This clonotype originated in a human donor in good health. The sequenced material came from CD4+ T cells from PBMCs.

CDR3: CASSSPGQGAGANVPTF. As DNA, the CDR3 is TGTGCCAGCAGCTCACCGGGACAGGGTGCTGGGGCCAACGTCCCGACTTTC. This chain joins TRBV5-4 and TRBJ2-6; 9 bases fit TRBD1. The CDR3 sequence is 17 residues long. Germline V gives CDR1 SGHNT, CDR2 YYREEE (reference sequence).